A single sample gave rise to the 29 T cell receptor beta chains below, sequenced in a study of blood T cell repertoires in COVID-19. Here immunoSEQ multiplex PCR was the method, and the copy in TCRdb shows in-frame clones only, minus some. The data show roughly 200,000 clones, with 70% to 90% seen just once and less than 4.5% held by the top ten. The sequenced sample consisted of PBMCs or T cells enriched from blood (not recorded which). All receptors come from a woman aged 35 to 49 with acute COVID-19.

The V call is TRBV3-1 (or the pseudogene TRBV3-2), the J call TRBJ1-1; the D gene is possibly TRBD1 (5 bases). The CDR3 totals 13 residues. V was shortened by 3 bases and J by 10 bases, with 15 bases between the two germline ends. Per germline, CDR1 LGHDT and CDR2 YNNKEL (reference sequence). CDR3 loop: CASSQGTGLTAFF. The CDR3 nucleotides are TGTGCCAGCAGCCAGGGCACAGGCTTAACAGCTTTCTTT.

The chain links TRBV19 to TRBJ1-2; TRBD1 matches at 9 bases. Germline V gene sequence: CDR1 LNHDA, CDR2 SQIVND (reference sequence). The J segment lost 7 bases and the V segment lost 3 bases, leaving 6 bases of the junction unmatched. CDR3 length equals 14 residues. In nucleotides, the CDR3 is TGTGCCAGTAGTATTCGGGACAGGGCGACTGGCTACACCTTC. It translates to CASSIRDRATGYTF.

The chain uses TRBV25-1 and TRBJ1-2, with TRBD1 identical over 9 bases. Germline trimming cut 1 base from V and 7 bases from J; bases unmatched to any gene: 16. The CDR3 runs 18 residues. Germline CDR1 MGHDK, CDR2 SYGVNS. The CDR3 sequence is CASSELKSGGDRVSGYTF. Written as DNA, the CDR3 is TGTGCCAGCAGTGAATTGAAGAGTGGCGGGGACAGGGTTTCTGGCTACACCTTC.

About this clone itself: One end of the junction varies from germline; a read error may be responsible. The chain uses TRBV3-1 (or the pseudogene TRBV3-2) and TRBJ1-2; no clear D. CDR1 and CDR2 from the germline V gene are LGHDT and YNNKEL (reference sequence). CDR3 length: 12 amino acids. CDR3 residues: CASSLRGTEACF. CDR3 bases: TGTGCCAGCAGCCTGCGAGGAACTGAGGCCTGCTTC.

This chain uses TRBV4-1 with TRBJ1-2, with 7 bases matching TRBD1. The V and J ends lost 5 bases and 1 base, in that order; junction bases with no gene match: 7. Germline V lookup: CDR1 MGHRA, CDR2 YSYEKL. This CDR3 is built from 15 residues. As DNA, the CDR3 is TGCGCCAGCAGCGTAGGGACAGCACTTAACTATGGCTACACCTTC. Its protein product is CASSVGTALNYGYTF.

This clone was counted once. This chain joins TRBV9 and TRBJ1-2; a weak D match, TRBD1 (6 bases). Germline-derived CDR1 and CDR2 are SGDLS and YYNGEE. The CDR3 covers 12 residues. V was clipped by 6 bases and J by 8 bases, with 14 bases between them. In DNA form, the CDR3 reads TGTGCCAGCAATTCCGGGGGGCCCGGCTACACCTTC. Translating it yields CASNSGGPGYTF.

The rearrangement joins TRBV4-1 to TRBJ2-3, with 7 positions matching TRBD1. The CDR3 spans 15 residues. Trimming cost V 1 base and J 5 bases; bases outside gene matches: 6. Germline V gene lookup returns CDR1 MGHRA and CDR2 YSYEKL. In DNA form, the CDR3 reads TGCGCCAGCAGCCAAGTACAGGGGAGAGGAGATACGCAGTATTTT. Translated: CASSQVQGRGDTQYF.

The CDR3: CAISEDRLAKNIQYF. CDR3 bases: TGTGCCATCAGTGAGGACAGATTAGCCAAAAACATTCAGTACTTC. The chain is built from TRBV10-3 and TRBJ2-4, with a weak D call TRBD1 (5 bases). Per germline, CDR1 ENHRY and CDR2 SYGVKD. V dropped 2 bases and J dropped 0 bases, with 8 bases sitting between them. This CDR3 comprises 15 residues.

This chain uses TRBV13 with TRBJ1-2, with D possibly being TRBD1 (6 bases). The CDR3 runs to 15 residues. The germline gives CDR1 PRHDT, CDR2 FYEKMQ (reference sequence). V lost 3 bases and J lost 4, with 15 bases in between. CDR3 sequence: CASSFGKSRGYGYTF. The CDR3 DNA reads TGTGCCAGCAGCTTCGGCAAGAGCAGGGGCTATGGCTACACCTTC.

The CDR3 DNA sequence: TGTGCCAGCAGCCAAAATCGGGGCAATGAGCAGTTCTTC. This sequence encodes CASSQNRGNEQFF. The chain is built from TRBV2 and TRBJ2-1; tentatively, D is TRBD2 (5 bases). Trimming removed 6 bases at V and 6 bases at J, with 12 bases between. CDR3 size: 13 residues. Germline values: CDR1 SNHLY, CDR2 FYNNEI.

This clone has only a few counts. CDR3 in DNA: TGTGCTAGTGGCCCCTCCGCGATCTACGAGCAGTACTTC. Translating gives CASGPSAIYEQYF. The chain joins TRBV12-5 to TRBJ2-7; no firm D call. Germline CDR1 is LGHNT and CDR2 is FRNRAP. The CDR3 consists of 13 residues. Trimming shortened V by 6 bases and J by 3 bases, and 12 bases separated the two germline ends.

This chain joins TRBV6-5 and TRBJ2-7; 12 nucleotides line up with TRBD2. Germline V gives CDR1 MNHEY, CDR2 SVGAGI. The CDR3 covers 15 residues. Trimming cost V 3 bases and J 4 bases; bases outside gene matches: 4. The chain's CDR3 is CASSYGTSGSYEQYF. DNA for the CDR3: TGTGCCAGCAGTTATGGGACTAGCGGGTCGTACGAGCAGTACTTC.

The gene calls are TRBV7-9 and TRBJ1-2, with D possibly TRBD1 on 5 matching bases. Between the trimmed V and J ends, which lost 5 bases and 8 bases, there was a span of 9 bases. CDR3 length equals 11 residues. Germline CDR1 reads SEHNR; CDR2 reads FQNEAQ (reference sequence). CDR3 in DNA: TGTGCCAGCAGCAGACAGCTGGGCTACACCTTC. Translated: CASSRQLGYTF.

In DNA, the CDR3 is TGCGCCAGCCGATCTCTACAGGACAGCCTCTATGGCTACACCTTC. Its translation is CASRSLQDSLYGYTF. The rearrangement links TRBV5-1 to TRBJ1-2; D perhaps matches TRBD1 (6 bases). V gave up 7 bases and J gave up 4 bases, with 20 bases separating them. The CDR3 loop spans 15 amino acids. Per germline, CDR1 SGHRS and CDR2 YFSETQ.

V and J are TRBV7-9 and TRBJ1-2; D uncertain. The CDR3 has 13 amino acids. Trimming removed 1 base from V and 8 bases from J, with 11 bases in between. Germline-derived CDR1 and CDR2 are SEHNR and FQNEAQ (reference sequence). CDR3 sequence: CASSLGGEGGYTF. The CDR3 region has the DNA TGTGCCAGCAGCTTAGGTGGGGAGGGCGGCTACACCTTC. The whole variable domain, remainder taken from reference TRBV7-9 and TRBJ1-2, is DTGVSQNPRHKITKRGQNVTFRCDPISEHNRLYWYRQTLGQGPEFLTYFQNEAQLEKSRLLSDRFSAERPKGSFSTLEIQRTEQGDSAMYLCASSLGGEGGYTFGSGTRLTVV.

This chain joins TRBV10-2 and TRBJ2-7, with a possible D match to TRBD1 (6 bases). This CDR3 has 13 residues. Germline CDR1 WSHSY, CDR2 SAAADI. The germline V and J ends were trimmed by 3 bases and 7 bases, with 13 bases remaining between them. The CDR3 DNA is TGCGCCAGCAGTGACCAGACAGGTTGGGAGCAGTACTTC. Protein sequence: CASSDQTGWEQYF.

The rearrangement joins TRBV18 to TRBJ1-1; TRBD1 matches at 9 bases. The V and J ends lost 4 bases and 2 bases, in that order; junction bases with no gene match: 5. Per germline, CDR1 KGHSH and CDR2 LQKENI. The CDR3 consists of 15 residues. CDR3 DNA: TGTGCCAGCTCACTTCAGACAGGGGGAAACACTGAAGCTTTCTTT. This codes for CASSLQTGGNTEAFF.

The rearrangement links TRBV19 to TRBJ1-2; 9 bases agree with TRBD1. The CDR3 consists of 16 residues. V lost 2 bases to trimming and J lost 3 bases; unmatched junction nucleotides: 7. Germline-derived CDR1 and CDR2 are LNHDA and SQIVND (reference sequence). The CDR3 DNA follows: TGTGCCAGTAGTATACCGGACAGGGGATTTGACTATGGCTACACCTTC. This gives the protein CASSIPDRGFDYGYTF.

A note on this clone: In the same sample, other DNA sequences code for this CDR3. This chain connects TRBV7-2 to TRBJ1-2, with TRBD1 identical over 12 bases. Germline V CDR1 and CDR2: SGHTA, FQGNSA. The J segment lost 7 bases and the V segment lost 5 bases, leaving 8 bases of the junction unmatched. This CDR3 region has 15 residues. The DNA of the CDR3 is TGTGCCAGCAGCGTGCCGGGACAGGGGGCGTTTGGCTACACCTTC. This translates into CASSVPGQGAFGYTF.

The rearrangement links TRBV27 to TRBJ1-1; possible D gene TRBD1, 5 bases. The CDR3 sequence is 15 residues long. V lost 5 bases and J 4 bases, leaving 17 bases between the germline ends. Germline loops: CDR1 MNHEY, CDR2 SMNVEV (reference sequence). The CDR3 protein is CASSRLGQGGTEAFF. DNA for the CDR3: TGTGCCAGCAGTCGCTTGGGGCAGGGAGGCACTGAAGCTTTCTTT.

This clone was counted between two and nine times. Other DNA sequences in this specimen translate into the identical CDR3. Here the CDR3 reads CASSLTDTQYF. CDR3 nucleotides: TGTGCCAGCAGTCTCACAGATACGCAGTATTTT. The genes are TRBV12-3 or TRBV12-4 and TRBJ2-3, with D hard to call. V was shortened by 5 bases and J by 2 bases, with 2 bases between the two germline ends. CDR3 length: 11 residues.

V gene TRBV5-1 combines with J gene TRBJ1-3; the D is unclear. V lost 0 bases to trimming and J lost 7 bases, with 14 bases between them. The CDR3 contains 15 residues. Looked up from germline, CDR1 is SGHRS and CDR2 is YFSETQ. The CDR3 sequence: CASSLDDPMRNTIYF. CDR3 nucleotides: TGCGCCAGCAGCTTGGATGACCCCATGAGGAACACCATATATTTT.

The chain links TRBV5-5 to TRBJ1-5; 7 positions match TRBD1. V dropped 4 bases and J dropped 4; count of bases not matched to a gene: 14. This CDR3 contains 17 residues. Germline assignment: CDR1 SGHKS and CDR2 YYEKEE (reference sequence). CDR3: CASSPGQTLIANQPQHF. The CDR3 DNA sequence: TGTGCCAGCAGCCCGGGACAGACCCTAATAGCAAATCAGCCCCAGCATTTT.

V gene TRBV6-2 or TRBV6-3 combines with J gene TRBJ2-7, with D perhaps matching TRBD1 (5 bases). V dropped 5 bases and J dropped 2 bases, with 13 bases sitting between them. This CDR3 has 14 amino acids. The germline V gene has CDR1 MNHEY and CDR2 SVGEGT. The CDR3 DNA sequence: TGTGCCAGCAGTCCGACAGCATTCCCCTACGAGCAGTACTTC. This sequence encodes CASSPTAFPYEQYF.

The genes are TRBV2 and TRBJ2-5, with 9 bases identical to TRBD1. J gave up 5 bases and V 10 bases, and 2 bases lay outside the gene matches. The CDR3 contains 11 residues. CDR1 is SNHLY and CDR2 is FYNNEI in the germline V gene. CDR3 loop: CATQGAETQYF. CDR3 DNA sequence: TGTGCCACACAGGGGGCGGAGACCCAGTACTTC.

CDR3 sequence reads: CSVEDGTPFGNTIYF. The DNA of the CDR3 is TGCAGCGTTGAAGATGGGACACCATTTGGAAACACCATATATTTT. This chain connects TRBV29-1 to TRBJ1-3; tentative D call: TRBD1 (6 bases). Germline lookup yields CDR1 SQVTM and CDR2 ANQGSEA. The CDR3 spans 15 residues. V lost 0 bases and J 3 bases, leaving 12 bases between the germline ends.

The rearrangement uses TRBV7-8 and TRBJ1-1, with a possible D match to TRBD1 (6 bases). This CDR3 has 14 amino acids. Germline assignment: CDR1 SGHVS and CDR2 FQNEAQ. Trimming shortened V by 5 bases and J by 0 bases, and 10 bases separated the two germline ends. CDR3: CASSRRDMNTEAFF. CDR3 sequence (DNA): TGTGCCAGCAGCCGCAGGGACATGAACACTGAAGCTTTCTTT.

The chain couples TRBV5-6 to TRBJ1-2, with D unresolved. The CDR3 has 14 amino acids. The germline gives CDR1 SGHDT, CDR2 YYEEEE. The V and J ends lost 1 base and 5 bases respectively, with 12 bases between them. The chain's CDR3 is CASSLWAESYGYTF. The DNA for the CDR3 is TGTGCCAGCAGCTTGTGGGCAGAGTCATATGGCTACACCTTC.

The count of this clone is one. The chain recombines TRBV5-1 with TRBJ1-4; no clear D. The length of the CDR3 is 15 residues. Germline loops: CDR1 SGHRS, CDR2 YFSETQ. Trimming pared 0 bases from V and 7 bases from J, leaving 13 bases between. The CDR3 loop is CASSLASGTGEKLFF. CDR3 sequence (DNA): TGCGCCAGCAGCTTGGCCTCGGGTACCGGTGAAAAACTGTTTTTT.